This T cell receptor beta chain is from a study of T cells in Graves' hyperthyroidism and ophthalmopathy. Study details: Specimen type is peripheral blood, collected at initial diagnosis prior to any treatment. Study results and limitations: Separation of ophthalmopathy from stable hyperthyroidism was achieved by a 13 V-J model. Most thyroid clonotypes expanded above 0.001 appeared in blood too.

Authors of the study amplified TCR beta CDR3 regions from RNA transcripts. With the HTBI primer set, the TCR CDR3 went through a first round of RT-PCR. TCRdb reanalysed the multiplex PCR reads using MiXCR and keeps one entry per CDR3 protein. The data show over 300,000 distinct CDR3 sequences, around 15% seen once. The CDR3 contains 15 residues. Germline values: CDR1 LNHNV, CDR2 YYDKDF (reference sequence). V shed 0 bases and J shed 3 bases, with 10 bases lying between them. Uncontrolled infection, other autoimmune disease, pregnancy or lactation barred patients from enrollment. This clonotype was picked up many times. Its antigen is unknown.

This sequence originates from a woman in her forties with Graves' ophthalmopathy. The chain is built from TRBV15 and TRBJ2-3; D uncertain. The source material was blood. The CDR3 reads CATSRDGVVTDTQYF. The CDR3 DNA reads as TGTGCCACCAGCAGAGATGGGGTCGTGACAGATACGCAGTATTTT.